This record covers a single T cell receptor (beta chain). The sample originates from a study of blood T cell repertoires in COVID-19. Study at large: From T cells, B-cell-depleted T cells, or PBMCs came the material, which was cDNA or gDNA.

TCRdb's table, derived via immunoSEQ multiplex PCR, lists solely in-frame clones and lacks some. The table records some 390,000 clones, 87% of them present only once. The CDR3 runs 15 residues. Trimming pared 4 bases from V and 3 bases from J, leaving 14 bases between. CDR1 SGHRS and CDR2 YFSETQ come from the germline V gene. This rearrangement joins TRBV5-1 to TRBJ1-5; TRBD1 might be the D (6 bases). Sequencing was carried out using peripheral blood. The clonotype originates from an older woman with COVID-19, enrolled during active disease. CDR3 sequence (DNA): TGCGCCAGCAGCCTTACCACAGGGTCCAATCAGCCCCAGCATTTT. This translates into CASSLTTGSNQPQHF. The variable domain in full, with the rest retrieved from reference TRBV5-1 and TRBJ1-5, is KAGVTQTPRYLIKTRGQQVTLSCSPISGHRSVSWYQQTPGQGLQFLFEYFSETQRNKGNFPGRFSGRQFSNSRSEMNVSTLELGDSALYLCASSLTTGSNQPQHFGDGTRLSIL.